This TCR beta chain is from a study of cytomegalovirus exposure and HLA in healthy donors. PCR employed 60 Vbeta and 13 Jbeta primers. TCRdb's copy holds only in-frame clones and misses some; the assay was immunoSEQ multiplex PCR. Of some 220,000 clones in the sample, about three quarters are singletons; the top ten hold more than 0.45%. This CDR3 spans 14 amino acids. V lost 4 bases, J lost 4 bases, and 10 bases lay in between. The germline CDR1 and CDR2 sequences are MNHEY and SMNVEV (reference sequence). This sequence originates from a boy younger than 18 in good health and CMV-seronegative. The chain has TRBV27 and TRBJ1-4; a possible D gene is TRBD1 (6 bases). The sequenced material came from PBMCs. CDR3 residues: CASSSRGGNEKLFF. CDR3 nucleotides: TGTGCCAGCAGTTCCAGGGGCGGTAATGAAAAACTGTTTTTT.